This T cell receptor beta chain was sequenced for a study of CD8 T cells in ankylosing spondylitis (dated by TCRdb to about 2017). Turning to the overall study: To find TCR variants linked to disease, the study profiled T cell receptor beta repertoires in ankylosing spondylitis patients and healthy donors. The full study cohort was made up of 25 to 30 ankylosing spondylitis patients and 108 healthy donors. Peripheral blood was sampled, and synovial fluid was additionally collected from ankylosing spondylitis patients.

This clonotype was seen a few times. There is no known antigen for this receptor. No much larger clone exists at a distance of one base, and base qualities are not known. V gives up 5 bases and J gives up 3 bases, and the segment between their germline ends measures 11 bases. From a lookup of the germline V gene, CDR1 and CDR2 are SGHAT and FQNNGV. Spanning cysteine to phenylalanine, the CDR3 consists of 13 amino acids. The DNA shown is the 39-base CDR3, in frame from base 1. Reads for this sample came from an Illumina HiSeq 2500. Quantitative 5'-RACE with molecular barcodes was used to prepare TCR beta libraries. Processing in the source paper ran as follows. Disease-linked TCR variants were identified with a new computational method built on a probabilistic model of VDJ rearrangement. TCRdb reprocessing: public reads trimmed at Q25 with fastp, clones called with MiXCR, in-frame beta chains kept. Duplicate CDR3 protein sequences are folded into a single record with the most common DNA and genes. The authors' filters were not applied to this entry. For this sample the table gives around 340,000 distinct CDR3 sequences, of which approximately 22% were detected only once. The ten biggest clones cover about an eighth of the sample.

What the study reported, not specific to this receptor: The disease-linked clones had a CD8+ phenotype and were found at relatively low frequencies in peripheral blood. According to the report, matched synovial fluid samples from ankylosing spondylitis patients were significantly enriched for the disease-linked clones. Some motif variants had previously been reported in the synovial fluid and blood of reactive arthritis patients, which suggests shared mechanisms of disease initiation. A TCR beta motif of several highly homologous amino acid variants appeared characteristic of blood from ankylosing spondylitis patients.

Sequencing was performed on blood, either unsorted or a sorted T cell fraction (not recorded which). The TCR comes from a male donor with ankylosing spondylitis or in good health (not recorded which). Here the chain combines TRBV11-2 and TRBJ2-7, and possibly TRBD1, on 6 matching bases. The CDR3 has the sequence CASSPDRLYEQYF. In nucleotides, the sequence is TGTGCCAGCAGCCCGGACAGACTCTACGAGCAGTACTTC.